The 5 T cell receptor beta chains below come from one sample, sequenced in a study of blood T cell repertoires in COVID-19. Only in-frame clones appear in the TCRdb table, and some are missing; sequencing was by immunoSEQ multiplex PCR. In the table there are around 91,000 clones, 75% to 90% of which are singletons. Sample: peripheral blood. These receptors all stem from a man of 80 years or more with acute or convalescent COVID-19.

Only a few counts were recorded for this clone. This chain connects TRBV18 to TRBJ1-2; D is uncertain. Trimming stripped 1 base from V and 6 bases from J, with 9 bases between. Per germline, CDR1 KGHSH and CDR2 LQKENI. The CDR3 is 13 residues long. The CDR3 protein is CASSPLQEDGYTF. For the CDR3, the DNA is TGTGCCAGCTCACCACTCCAAGAGGATGGCTACACCTTC.

The CDR3 sequence is CASSFLGQITYQETQYF. The CDR3 DNA sequence: TGTGCCAGCAGCTTCCTCGGACAGATCACGTACCAAGAGACCCAGTACTTC. The V gene is TRBV7-8, the J gene TRBJ2-5; tentative D call: TRBD1 (6 bases). The V gene's germline CDR1 is SGHVS and CDR2 FQNEAQ. The CDR3 has 17 amino acids. V dropped 3 bases and J dropped 0 bases, with 17 bases sitting between them.

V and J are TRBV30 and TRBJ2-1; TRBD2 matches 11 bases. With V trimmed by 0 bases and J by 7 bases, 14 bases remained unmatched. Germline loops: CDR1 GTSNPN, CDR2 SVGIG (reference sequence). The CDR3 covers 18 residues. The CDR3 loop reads CAWSVGGTSGYPRNEQFF. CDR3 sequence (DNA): TGTGCCTGGAGTGTAGGGGGGACTAGCGGATACCCCAGGAATGAGCAGTTCTTC.

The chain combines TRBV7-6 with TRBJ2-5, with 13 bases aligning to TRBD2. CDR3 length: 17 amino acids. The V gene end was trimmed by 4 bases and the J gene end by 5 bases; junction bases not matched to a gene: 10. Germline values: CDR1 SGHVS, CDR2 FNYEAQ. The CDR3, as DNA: TGTGCCAGCAGCTCAGTCGGACTAGCGGGAGAGGGGGAGACCCAGTACTTC. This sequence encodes CASSSVGLAGEGETQYF.

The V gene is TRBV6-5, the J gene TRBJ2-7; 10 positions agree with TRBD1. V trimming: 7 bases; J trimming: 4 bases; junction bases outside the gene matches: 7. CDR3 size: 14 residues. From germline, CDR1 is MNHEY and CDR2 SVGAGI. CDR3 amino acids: CASMIGDRGYEQYF. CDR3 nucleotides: TGTGCCAGCATGATCGGGGACAGGGGTTACGAGCAGTACTTC.